This T cell receptor beta chain was observed in a study of human T cells and chemical hapten exposure. Indicated time point: pre-sensitization, week 0. Treatment described: therapeutic diphenylcyclopropenone sensitization with weekly scalp DPC. TCRdb reprocessed the RACE reads via MiXCR and lists one record per CDR3 protein. The data show 380,000 or so distinct CDR3 sequences, around 5.5% seen once. The receptor's source is a woman aged 18-30 years with alopecia areata. Some clones in this sample may be carry-over from other donors' samples. The input for sequencing was whole blood, taken in connection with sensitization to the hapten diphenylcyclopropenone (DPC).

CDR3 amino acids: CASSLTVEAGDGAFF. CDR3 coding DNA: TGTGCCAGCAGCTTAACGGTCGAGGCCGGGGACGGAGCTTTCTTT. This chain connects TRBV11-1 to TRBJ1-1; D may be TRBD1 (5 bases). The ends were cut back, 2 bases at V and 10 bases at J, with 20 bases in the middle. Germline CDR1 is SGHAT and CDR2 is FQDESV (reference sequence). CDR3 length: 15 residues.